This T cell receptor (beta chain) was identified in a study of blood T cell repertoires in COVID-19. On the study more broadly: Samples of COVID-19 (acute and convalescent) were obtained from the United States, Italy and Spain. The analysed material was cDNA or gDNA that came from T cells, B-cell-depleted T cells, or PBMCs.

The CDR3 sequence is 16 residues long. From germline, CDR1 is LGHNA and CDR2 YNFKEQ. V trimming: 6 bases; J trimming: 2 bases; junction bases outside the gene matches: 8. As handled by the study authors: By means of reference gene primer amplification, nucleated cell counts were estimated. Some clones are missing from TCRdb's copy, which holds only in-frame ones; the method was immunoSEQ multiplex PCR. The V and J calls and the clone size are those of that table, but D and trimming were determined from the DNA. The sample carries about 170,000 clones, roughly four fifths recorded once. The source material was peripheral blood. The V and J genes are TRBV4-2 and TRBJ2-2, with 8 bases matching TRBD2. The TCR was taken from a man in his forties who had recovered from COVID-19. DNA for the CDR3: TGTGCCAGCAGGAACCACGGGACTAGTAACACCGGGGAGCTGTTTTTT. It codes for CASRNHGTSNTGELFF.